This T cell receptor (beta chain) was sequenced for a study of blood T cell repertoires in COVID-19. As originally analysed: Reference gene primers were amplified, and this amplification served to estimate nucleated cell counts. Assay used: immunoSEQ multiplex PCR; TCRdb lists only in-frame clones, some missing. The V and J calls and clone size were taken over from that table, and D and trimming were inferred from the DNA. The repertoire holds over 100,000 clones, with 84% as singletons. Looked up from germline, CDR1 is MNHEY and CDR2 is SMNVEV (reference sequence). J lost 5 bases, V lost 6 bases, and 3 bases had no gene match. This CDR3 region has 13 residues.

The chain joins TRBV27 to TRBJ1-5; 8 nucleotides match TRBD1. The receptor was isolated from a woman aged 30 to 39 who had recovered from COVID-19. Sequences were obtained from PBMCs or T cells enriched from blood (not recorded which). In DNA form, the CDR3 reads TGTGCCAGCAGCGACAGGGGCCATCAGCCCCAGCATTTT. Residues: CASSDRGHQPQHF.